These T cell receptor beta chains were read from a single sample in a study of vaccination and CD4 T cells after COVID-19. Antigens for these TCRs are unknown. TCRdb re-called the PCR reads with MiXCR, one entry per CDR3 protein. The repertoire holds 8,500 to 14,000 distinct CDR3 sequences, with approximately 30% as singletons. Material for sequencing was CD4+ T cells from blood, cultured in vitro. All receptors derive from a human donor in good health. Both conserved end residues are part of each CDR3. A D gene is named only where the DNA matches it firmly. Not all rows give a size; the values are once, few, many and, for expanded clones, a class.

CDR3 DNA | CDR3 protein | clone size | J gene | CDR3 length | D gene | V gene
TGCGCCAGCAGCTTACAGGGGACCGGGGAGCTGTTTTTT | CASSLQGTGELFF | . | TRBJ2-2 | 13 | TRBD1 | TRBV5-1
TGCAGTGCTAGACTCCCCCGGACTAGCGTCAATGAGCAGTTCTTC | CSARLPRTSVNEQFF | . | TRBJ2-1 | 15 | TRBD2 | TRBV20-1
TGTGCCAGCAGCTTAATTGTCGTCGGCGGGAGGCTCAACACCGGGGAGCTGTTTTTT | CASSLIVVGGRLNTGELFF | few | TRBJ2-2 | 19 | TRBD2 | TRBV7-2
TGCAGTGCCCGCCAAGGGGGGCTGGGGGAAAAACTGTTTTTT | CSARQGGLGEKLFF | few | TRBJ1-4 | 14 | . | TRBV20-1
TGTGCCAGCGGTCCATCTGGGGCCAACGTCCTGACTTTC | CASGPSGANVLTF | few | TRBJ2-6 | 13 | . | TRBV7-3
TGTGCCAGTAGTAGGGACCCAGGGAACTATGGCTACACCTTC | CASSRDPGNYGYTF | few | TRBJ1-2 | 14 | . | TRBV19
TGTGCCAGCAGTCCCCGTCCGGAGGCGGAGACCCAGTACTTC | CASSPRPEAETQYF | few | TRBJ2-5 | 14 | . | TRBV6-1
TGTGCCAGCAGTTTCTTATTCTGGGGGGGGGCGCTTCACGAGCAGTACTTC | CASSFLFWGGALHEQYF | . | TRBJ2-7 | 17 | . | TRBV28
TGTGCCAGCAGTTTAATAGCGGGGACGAGGAATGAGCAGTTCTTC | CASSLIAGTRNEQFF | . | TRBJ2-1 | 15 | TRBD2 | TRBV12-3/TRBV12-4
TGTGCCATCAGTGAGTCGGGGCGTGGACGGATAGACAGCCTATACGAGCAGTACTTC | CAISESGRGRIDSLYEQYF | medium-sized | TRBJ2-7 | 19 | . | TRBV10-3
TGCGCCAGCAGCCAAGGGAAGACGGCTGCAGGGGACTATGGCTACACCTTC | CASSQGKTAAGDYGYTF | few | TRBJ1-2 | 17 | . | TRBV4-3
TGCAGTGCTAGGCAAGGGCGGGGTGAGCAGTTCTTC | CSARQGRGEQFF | . | TRBJ2-1 | 12 | . | TRBV20-1
TGTGCCAGCAGTTACCCTCGCGGGATCGGCGGGGAGCTGTTTTTT | CASSYPRGIGGELFF | once | TRBJ2-2 | 15 | . | TRBV6-2/TRBV6-3
TGCGCCAGCAGCCTAAACCCGGACAACAAAGAGACCCAGTACTTC | CASSLNPDNKETQYF | few | TRBJ2-5 | 15 | . | TRBV4-1
TGTGCCAGCAGCTTGACGGCGGGAGGGCCAAACGGGGAGCTGTTTTTT | CASSLTAGGPNGELFF | few | TRBJ2-2 | 16 | TRBD2 | TRBV11-3
TGTGCCAGCAGTTACTCCTCGCTAGCGCAGTTCTTC | CASSYSSLAQFF | . | TRBJ2-1 | 12 | . | TRBV6-2/TRBV6-3
TGTGCCAGCAGCTCCGACGACCCAGGGGCAGATACGCAGTATTTT | CASSSDDPGADTQYF | . | TRBJ2-3 | 15 | . | TRBV28
TGTGCCAGCAGTTTAGGGGGAATATACACAGATACGCAGTATTTT | CASSLGGIYTDTQYF | . | TRBJ2-3 | 15 | . | TRBV28
TGCAGCGTTGACCCGAACACAGATACGCAGTATTTT | CSVDPNTDTQYF | few | TRBJ2-3 | 12 | . | TRBV29-1
TGTGCCAGCAGGCCGACGTGGGTAGGAGAGACCCAGTACTTC | CASRPTWVGETQYF | . | TRBJ2-5 | 14 | . | TRBV2
TGTGCCAGCAGCCCTCCCGGACGGGACCCTTACTTC | CASSPPGRDPYF | . | TRBJ2-7 | 12 | . | TRBV28
TGCAGTGCTAGAGGGGTCTCCTATAATTCACCCCTCCACTTT | CSARGVSYNSPLHF | medium-sized | TRBJ1-6 | 14 | . | TRBV20-1
TGTGCCAGCAGCTTGACGGCGGGAGGGCCAAACGGGGGGCTGTTTTTT | CASSLTAGGPNGGLFF | once | TRBJ2-2 | 16 | TRBD2 | TRBV11-3
TGTGCCAGCAGTTACTCGAAGGGGAGCTCCTATAATTCACCCCTCCACTTT | CASSYSKGSSYNSPLHF | few | TRBJ1-6 | 17 | . | TRBV6-5
TGCAGCGTTGTCGGGGAGGGGGCTAGCACAGATACGCAGTATTTT | CSVVGEGASTDTQYF | few | TRBJ2-3 | 15 | . | TRBV29-1
TGTGCCAGCAGCTTAGTCGCACACTCCTACGAGCAGTACTTC | CASSLVAHSYEQYF | . | TRBJ2-7 | 14 | . | TRBV7-2
TGTGCCAGCAGTTTAGGGTCCCAAGAGACCCAGTACTTC | CASSLGSQETQYF | . | TRBJ2-5 | 13 | . | TRBV12-3/TRBV12-4
TGTGCCAGCAGCTTGGGGCAGGTGCCGCTGGCTAACTATGGCTACACCTTC | CASSLGQVPLANYGYTF | few | TRBJ1-2 | 17 | . | TRBV5-6
TGTGCCAGCAGTTCCACAGGGAGCTCCTACGAGCAGTACTTC | CASSSTGSSYEQYF | few | TRBJ2-7 | 14 | . | TRBV6-5
TGTGCCAGCAGCTCCCCCTGGGGTAGCGGAAAAGATACGCAGTATTTT | CASSSPWGSGKDTQYF | . | TRBJ2-3 | 16 | . | TRBV11-3
TGTGCCAGCAGTTACTTCCCGGGACTAGCGGGCTCTGGGGCCAACGTCCTGACTTTC | CASSYFPGLAGSGANVLTF | . | TRBJ2-6 | 19 | TRBD2 | TRBV6-5